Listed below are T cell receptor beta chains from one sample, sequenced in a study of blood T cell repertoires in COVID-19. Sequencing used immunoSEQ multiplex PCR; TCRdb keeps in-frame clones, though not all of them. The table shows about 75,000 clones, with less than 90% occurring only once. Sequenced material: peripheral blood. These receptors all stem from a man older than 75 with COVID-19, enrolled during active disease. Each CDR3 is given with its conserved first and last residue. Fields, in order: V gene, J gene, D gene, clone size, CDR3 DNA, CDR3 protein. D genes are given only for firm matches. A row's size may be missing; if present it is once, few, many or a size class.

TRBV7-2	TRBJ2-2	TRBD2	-	TGTGCCAGCAGCGTTAGGCGGGGGGCTAGCGGGGAGCTGTTTTTT	CASSVRRGASGELFF
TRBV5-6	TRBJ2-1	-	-	TGTGCCAGCAGCTTGGGTTTCGTGGAGCAGTTCTTC	CASSLGFVEQFF
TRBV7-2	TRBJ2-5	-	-	TGTGCCAGCAGCCAAGGCTTGGGCACCCAAGAGACCCAGTACTTC	CASSQGLGTQETQYF
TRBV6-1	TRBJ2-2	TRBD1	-	TGTGCCAGCAGTGACCAATACAGGGGGCGAACCGGGGAGCTGTTTTTT	CASSDQYRGRTGELFF
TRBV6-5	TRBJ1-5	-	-	TGTGCCAGCAGTTACTCTATTACCAGCGATCAGCCCCAGCATTTT	CASSYSITSDQPQHF
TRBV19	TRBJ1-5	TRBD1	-	TGTGCCAGTAGTTTACAGGGGGCCTATCAGCCCCAGCATTTT	CASSLQGAYQPQHF
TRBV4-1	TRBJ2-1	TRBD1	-	TGCGCCAGCAGCCAAGATCCAGGACAGGGGTCCCTCTACAATGAGCAGTTCTTC	CASSQDPGQGSLYNEQFF
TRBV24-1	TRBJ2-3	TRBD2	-	TGTGCCACCAGTGAGCCTAGCGGGGGACAAGTAGATACGCAGTATTTT	CATSEPSGGQVDTQYF
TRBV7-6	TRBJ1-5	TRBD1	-	TGTGCCAGCAGAAAGGGACAGAATCAGCCCCAGCATTTT	CASRKGQNQPQHF
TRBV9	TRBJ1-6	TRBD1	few	TGTGCCAGCAGCCCGGGACAGGGCTTGTCACCCCTCCACTTT	CASSPGQGLSPLHF
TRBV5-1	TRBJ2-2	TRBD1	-	TGCGCCAGCAGCTCCCAGGGGGCCCAGTGGACCGGGGAGCTGTTTTTT	CASSSQGAQWTGELFF
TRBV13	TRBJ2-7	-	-	TGTGCCAGCAGCCCGGCTAGGGGTGGGGAGCAGTACTTC	CASSPARGGEQYF
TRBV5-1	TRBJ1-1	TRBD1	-	TGCGCCAGCAACCCCGACTCCGGGACAGGGAGAACTGAAGCTTTCTTT	CASNPDSGTGRTEAFF
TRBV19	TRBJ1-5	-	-	TGTGCCAGTAGTACAGGGAAGGTTCAGCCCCAGCATTTT	CASSTGKVQPQHF
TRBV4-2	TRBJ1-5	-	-	TGTGCCAGCAGCCAAGATCGGTCAGGTGCCATCCCCCAGCATTTT	CASSQDRSGAIPQHF
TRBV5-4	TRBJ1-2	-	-	TGTGCCAGCAGCTTGGAGGCAGGCGCACTCTATGGCTACACCTTC	CASSLEAGALYGYTF
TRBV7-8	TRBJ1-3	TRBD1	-	TGTGCCAGCAGCTCCGCAACCAACCCCAGGGGGATGGCTGGAAACACCATATATTTT	CASSSATNPRGMAGNTIYF
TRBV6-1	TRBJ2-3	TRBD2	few	TGTGCCAGCAGTGCCCTACTCGGGCGGGGGGGCACAGATACGCAGTATTTT	CASSALLGRGGTDTQYF
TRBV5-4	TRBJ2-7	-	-	TGTGCCAGCAGCTTGGCTTCTAGCTCCTACGAGCAGTACTTC	CASSLASSSYEQYF
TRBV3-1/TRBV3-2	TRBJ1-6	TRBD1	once	TGTGCCAGCAGCCAAACAGGGGTCCCCCTCCACTTT	CASSQTGVPLHF
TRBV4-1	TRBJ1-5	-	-	TGCGCCAGCAGCCGAGGGCGTACCAATCAGCCCCAGCATTTT	CASSRGRTNQPQHF
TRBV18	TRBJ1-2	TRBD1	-	TGTGCCAGCTCGCGAAGGACAGGGGAAGGGAGTGGCTACACCTTC	CASSRRTGEGSGYTF
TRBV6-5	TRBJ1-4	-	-	TGTGCCAGCAGTTACGGGCAAGGCAGGGAAAAACTGTTTTTT	CASSYGQGREKLFF
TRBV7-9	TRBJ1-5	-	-	TGTGCCAGCAGCTTAGCGACAGGCAATCAGCCCCAGCATTTT	CASSLATGNQPQHF
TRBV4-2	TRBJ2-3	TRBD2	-	TGTGCCAGCAGCCAAGGGAGCGGGGGGGCCGCGAGCACAGATACGCAGTATTTT	CASSQGSGGAASTDTQYF
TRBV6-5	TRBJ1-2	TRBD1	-	TGTGCCAGCGGAGGGACAGGGAGTAACTATGGCTACACCTTC	CASGGTGSNYGYTF
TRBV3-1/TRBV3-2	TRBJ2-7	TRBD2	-	TGTGCCAGCAGCCAAAGTGAACGGCGGGGGGGCGTCGACGAGCAGTACTTC	CASSQSERRGGVDEQYF
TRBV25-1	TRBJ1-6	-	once	TGTGCCAGCAGTGAACCCGGGGTATGGTCACCCCTCCACTTT	CASSEPGVWSPLHF
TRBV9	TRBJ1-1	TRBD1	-	TGTGCCAGCAGCCTCCAGACAGGGACCAACACTGAAGCTTTCTTT	CASSLQTGTNTEAFF
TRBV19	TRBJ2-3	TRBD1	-	TGTGCCAGTAGTATGGGGGACAGGGACCCCAAGGTGACAGATACGCAGTATTTT	CASSMGDRDPKVTDTQYF
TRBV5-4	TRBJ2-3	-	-	TGTGCCAGCAGCTTGAACCTAGCCGCCACAGATACGCAGTATTTT	CASSLNLAATDTQYF
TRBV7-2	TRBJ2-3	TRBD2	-	TGTGCCAGCAGCCCGCGTGGGAAGCGGGGGTACACAGATACGCAGTATTTT	CASSPRGKRGYTDTQYF
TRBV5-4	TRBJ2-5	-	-	TGTGCCAGCAGCTTAGGGGGGGCGAGTGGCCAAGAGACCCAGTACTTC	CASSLGGASGQETQYF
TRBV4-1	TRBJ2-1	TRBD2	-	TGCGCCAGCAGCCGGTTAGCGGGGGCGGAAGCCAATGAGCAGTTCTTC	CASSRLAGAEANEQFF
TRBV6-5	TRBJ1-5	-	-	TGTGCCAGCAGTTACTCTGTCCTCCTTAATCAGCCCCAGCATTTT	CASSYSVLLNQPQHF
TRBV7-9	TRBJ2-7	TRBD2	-	TGTGCCAGCAGCTTAGAAGCGGGGGGGTACGAGCAGTACTTC	CASSLEAGGYEQYF
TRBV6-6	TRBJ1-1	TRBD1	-	TGTGCCAGCAGTTACTCCAGACAGGGCGGGAACACTGAAGCTTTCTTT	CASSYSRQGGNTEAFF
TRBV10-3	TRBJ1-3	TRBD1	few	TGTGCCATCGTCGACAGGGATGGAAACACCATATATTTT	CAIVDRDGNTIYF
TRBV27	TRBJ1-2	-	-	TGTGCCAGCAGAGGCCACAGGCATGTCGACTATGGCTACACCTTC	CASRGHRHVDYGYTF
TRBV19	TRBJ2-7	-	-	TGTGCCAGTAGTATGGGAGACGGAGCTAACTACGAGCAGTACTTC	CASSMGDGANYEQYF
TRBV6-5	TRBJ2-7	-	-	TGTGCCAGCAGACGAGGACACGGAAGCGAGCAGTACTTC	CASRRGHGSEQYF
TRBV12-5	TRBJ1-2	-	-	TGTGCTAGTGGTGTAGGAGGCTATGGCTACACCTTC	CASGVGGYGYTF
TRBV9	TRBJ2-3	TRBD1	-	TGTGCCAGCAGCGTAGCGGACAGGGTAACTGAGACAGATACGCAGTATTTT	CASSVADRVTETDTQYF
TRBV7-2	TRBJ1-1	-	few	TGTGCCAGCAGCCTCACTAGGAACACTGAAGCTTTCTTT	CASSLTRNTEAFF
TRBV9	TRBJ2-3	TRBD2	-	TGTGCCAGCAGCGGAACCGGGACTAGCAGGACAGATACGCAGTATTTT	CASSGTGTSRTDTQYF
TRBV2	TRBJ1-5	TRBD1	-	TGTGCCAGCAGTTGGTGGGGACAGGGAACGGGTATAGGGAATCAGCCCCAGCATTTT	CASSWWGQGTGIGNQPQHF
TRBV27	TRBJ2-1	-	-	TGTGCCAGCAGTTTAATAAGGAGTAGATCCTACAATGAGCAGTTCTTC	CASSLIRSRSYNEQFF
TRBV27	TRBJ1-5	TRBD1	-	TGTGCCAGCAGTCTAGACAGGGGCCGTCAGCCCCAGCATTTT	CASSLDRGRQPQHF